The 24 T cell receptor beta chains presented below share a single source sample, sequenced in a study of T-cell reconstitution after alpha-beta-depleted transplantation in children. Unique molecular identifiers were used in preparing the TCRbeta library. MiXCR, run by TCRdb on the PCR reads, gives a single entry per CDR3 protein. This table has roughly 220,000 distinct CDR3 sequences, about 11% appearing once. The material was PBMCs from the stem cell graft donor, obtained from the stem cell graft. These receptors all stem from a human donor who donated a stem cell graft to a child with acute lymphoblastic leukemia.

This clonotype was picked up many times. One junction end disagrees with the germline gene, perhaps due to a read error. The J gene is TRBJ2-4, the V gene TRBV3-1, with D hard to call. The CDR3 is 12 residues long. The V gene's germline CDR1 is LGHDT and CDR2 YNNKEL (reference sequence). CDR3 residues: CASSQGRTPTDF. As DNA, the CDR3 is TGTGCCAGCAGCCAAGGGCGGACCCCCACCGACTTC.

This clonotype was counted many times. The CDR3 region is CASSYGRRRTLWSPLHF. The CDR3 DNA is TGTGCCAGCAGTTACGGTCGCCGGCGAACTCTCTGGTCACCCCTCCACTTT. The gene calls are TRBV6-5 and TRBJ1-6, with D hard to call. The germline V and J ends were trimmed by 2 bases and 10 bases, with 21 bases remaining between them. The CDR3 sequence is 17 residues long. Germline V CDR1 and CDR2: MNHEY, SVGAGI.

This clonotype was counted ten times or more. The CDR3 region is CASSGRTGWEEKLFF. CDR3 coding DNA: TGCGCCAGCAGCGGACGGACAGGATGGGAGGAAAAACTGTTTTTT. The rearrangement uses TRBV4-3 and TRBJ1-4; 7 positions agree with TRBD1. This CDR3 is built from 15 residues. The junction had 11 bases not matched to a gene; V was cut back by 5 bases and J by 8 bases. Germline CDR1 reads LGHNA; CDR2 reads YSLEER.

The chain has TRBV7-9 and TRBJ1-1, with D tentatively TRBD1 (5 bases). Germline-derived CDR1 and CDR2 are SEHNR and FQNEAQ (reference sequence). Between the trimmed V and J ends, which lost 1 base and 6 bases, there was a span of 6 bases. This CDR3 spans 12 amino acids. The CDR3 region has the DNA TGTGCCAGCAGCTTAGTCAGGGCTGAAGCTTTCTTT. Protein: CASSLVRAEAFF.

This clonotype was found many times. The chain couples TRBV7-2 to TRBJ1-1; 8 bases are a match to TRBD1. Losses at the gene ends were 6 bases for V and 5 bases for J; bases not matched to a gene: 11. The CDR3 sequence is 15 residues long. Germline CDR1 and CDR2: SGHTA and FQGNSA. The CDR3 protein is CASRPPTTGETEAFF. The CDR3 DNA is TGTGCCAGCAGGCCCCCCACGACAGGGGAGACTGAAGCTTTCTTT.

Ten or more counts support this clonotype. The gene calls are TRBV7-9 and TRBJ2-3, with 10 nucleotides matching TRBD2. The V segment lost 1 base and the J segment 5 bases; nucleotides outside the gene matches: 18. Germline V gene sequence: CDR1 SEHNR, CDR2 FQNEAQ (reference sequence). This CDR3 spans 20 amino acids. CDR3 in DNA: TGTGCCAGCAGCTTAGGGCTAGCGGGGGCAAATACACGGGAGAAAGATACGCAGTATTTT. Translating gives CASSLGLAGANTREKDTQYF.

This clonotype occurred a few times. The CDR3 is CASSGYPGTGVHEQYF. CDR3 bases: TGTGCCAGTAGTGGTTATCCCGGGACAGGGGTCCACGAGCAGTACTTC. The V call is TRBV19, the J call TRBJ2-7, with 10 bases identical to TRBD1. Germline CDR1 reads LNHDA; CDR2 reads SQIVND (reference sequence). The CDR3 consists of 16 residues. The V segment lost 5 bases and the J segment 5 bases; nucleotides outside the gene matches: 12.

This chain connects TRBV5-6 to TRBJ2-6; 12 bases align to TRBD2. Per the germline V gene, CDR1 is SGHDT and CDR2 is YYEEEE. The CDR3 length is 17 residues. With 4 bases clipped from V and 4 bases from J, the junction kept 6 bases outside the gene matches. The CDR3 reads CASSMTSGGSGANVLTF. The DNA of the CDR3 is TGTGCCAGCAGCATGACTAGCGGGGGTTCAGGGGCCAACGTCCTGACTTTC.

This clonotype has ten or more counts. The CDR3: CASSTGATDQPQHF. CDR3 coding DNA: TGTGCCAGCAGCACCGGGGCGACGGATCAGCCCCAGCATTTT. The chain couples TRBV7-9 to TRBJ1-5; D perhaps matches TRBD1 (5 bases). The CDR3 runs 14 residues. The V gene's germline CDR1 is SEHNR and CDR2 FQNEAQ (reference sequence). Trimming took off 5 bases at V and 5 bases at J, with 13 bases between the two ends.

In regard to this clonotype: A much larger clonotype is one base distant, so this may be a read error. V is TRBV4-3 and J is TRBJ1-2; the D gene is possibly TRBD1 (6 bases). There are 16 residues in the CDR3. Looked up from germline, CDR1 is LGHNA and CDR2 is YSLEER. V was clipped by 8 bases and J by 3 bases, with 22 bases between them. CDR3 sequence reads: CASGGAASGTYYGYTF. The CDR3 DNA reads as TGCGCCAGCGGCGGCGCGGCAAGCGGGACATACTATGGCTACACCTTC.

This clonotype was observed at least ten times. V and J are TRBV12-3 or TRBV12-4 and TRBJ2-7; TRBD1 or TRBD2 may be the D gene (5 bases each). Trimming shortened V by 2 bases and J by 4 bases, and 36 bases separated the two germline ends. The CDR3 extends over 22 amino acids. The CDR3 here is CASSLSASAVGSGAISGYEQYF. The CDR3 region has the DNA TGTGCCAGCAGTTTAAGTGCTTCGGCGGTAGGCTCCGGGGCGATCAGTGGGTACGAGCAGTACTTC.

The chain combines TRBV10-3 with TRBJ2-7, with D possibly matching TRBD1 (6 bases). The CDR3 is made up of 12 amino acids. CDR1 and CDR2 (germline): ENHRY, SYGVKD. V lost 4 bases and J lost 3, with 7 bases in between. The CDR3 nucleotides read TGTGCCATCAGTGCACAGGGCTACGAGCAGTACTTC. It codes for CAISAQGYEQYF.

This clonotype has at least ten counts. V is TRBV18 and J is TRBJ2-3; D gene ambiguous. This CDR3 region has 13 residues. With 5 bases removed from V and 5 bases from J, the gap between germline ends came to 11 bases. The germline V gene encodes CDR1 KGHSH and CDR2 LQKENI. CDR3 region: CASSASQLDTQYF. The CDR3 coding sequence is TGTGCCAGCTCAGCGTCTCAGTTAGATACGCAGTATTTT.

This clonotype has at least ten counts. The chain is built from TRBV7-9 and TRBJ2-7, with D possibly TRBD2 on 5 matching bases. Germline CDR1 is SEHNR and CDR2 is FQNEAQ (reference sequence). The CDR3 is made up of 13 amino acids. Trimming shortened V by 6 bases and J by 2 bases, and 11 bases separated the two germline ends. This CDR3 reads CASSNAGTYEQYF. As DNA, the CDR3 is TGTGCCAGCAGTAACGCGGGCACCTACGAGCAGTACTTC. The variable domain in full, completed from reference TRBV7-9 and TRBJ2-7, reads DTGVSQNPRHKITKRGQNVTFRCDPISEHNRLYWYRQTLGQGPEFLTYFQNEAQLEKSRLLSDRFSAERPKGSFSTLEIQRTEQGDSAMYLCASSNAGTYEQYFGPGTRLTVT.

The sample holds many counts of this clonotype. This chain links TRBV5-1 with TRBJ1-2; D is ambiguous. Germline V CDR1 and CDR2: SGHRS, YFSETQ. This CDR3 comprises 15 residues. Trimming pared 0 bases from V and 4 bases from J, leaving 13 bases between. The CDR3 bases are TGCGCCAGCAGCTTGGCCGGGGAAAACTTCTATGGCTACACCTTC. Translation: CASSLAGENFYGYTF. The full variable domain, in which reference TRBV5-1 and TRBJ1-2 provide the parts outside the CDR3, is KAGVTQTPRYLIKTRGQQVTLSCSPISGHRSVSWYQQTPGQGLQFLFEYFSETQRNKGNFPGRFSGRQFSNSRSEMNVSTLELGDSALYLCASSLAGENFYGYTFGSGTRLTVV.

This chain joins TRBV12-3 or TRBV12-4 and TRBJ1-6; 7 bases agree with TRBD1. This CDR3 region has 14 residues. The junction had 7 bases not matched to a gene; V was cut back by 7 bases and J by 7 bases. The CDR3 protein is CASTLGQPNSPLHF. CDR3 DNA: TGTGCCAGCACCTTGGGACAGCCAAATTCACCCCTCCACTTT.

Many counts were recorded for this clonotype. The chain combines TRBV7-2 with TRBJ2-7; D is tentatively TRBD1 or TRBD2 (5 bases each). Germline CDR1 and CDR2: SGHTA and FQGNSA. V gave up 5 bases and J gave up 0 bases, with 11 bases separating them. This CDR3 is built from 14 residues. CDR3 nucleotides: TGTGCCAGCAGCCGGGACGCGAACTCCTACGAGCAGTACTTC. Its translation is CASSRDANSYEQYF.

This clonotype came up a few times. This rearrangement joins TRBV12-5 to TRBJ1-2; TRBD1 is a possible D gene (5 bases). There are 12 residues in the CDR3. The germline gives CDR1 LGHNT, CDR2 FRNRAP. Deletions cut 5 bases from V and 6 bases from J, with 10 bases between. CDR3 DNA sequence: TGTGCTAGTGGTGGGGGGGTGAATGGCTACACCTTC. It encodes CASGGGVNGYTF.

This clonotype was seen a handful of times. The chain joins TRBV13 to TRBJ1-1; D gene ambiguous. V was clipped by 0 bases and J by 11 bases, with 13 bases between them. Looked up from germline, CDR1 is PRHDT and CDR2 is FYEKMQ (reference sequence). CDR3 length equals 13 residues. In nucleotides, the CDR3 is TGTGCCAGCAGCTTAGGCCCGACTCCCGGGGCTTTCTTT. It is translated as CASSLGPTPGAFF.

The chain links TRBV20-1 to TRBJ1-4; 7 bases are a match to TRBD1. V gave up 2 bases and J gave up 8 bases; unmatched junction bases: 8. Germline V CDR1 and CDR2: DFQATT, SNEGSKA (reference sequence). This CDR3 comprises 14 residues. CDR3 sequence (DNA): TGCAGTGCTAGACCGACAGGGTCGGGCGAAAAACTGTTTTTT. It codes for CSARPTGSGEKLFF.

The CDR3 sequence: CASSPDLDWGSYEQYF. The CDR3 DNA reads TGTGCCAGCAGTCCCGACCTAGACTGGGGCTCCTACGAGCAGTACTTC. This chain links TRBV7-2 with TRBJ2-7, with D unclear. The CDR3 sequence is 16 residues long. Germline V gene sequence: CDR1 SGHTA, CDR2 FQGNSA. Trimming removed 6 bases from V and 0 bases from J, with 18 bases in between. Drawing the rest from reference TRBV7-2 and TRBJ2-7, the complete variable domain is GAGVSQSPSNKVTEKGKDVELRCDPISGHTALYWYRQSLGQGLEFLIYFQGNSAPDKSGLPSDRFSAERTGGSVSTLTIQRTQQEDSAVYLCASSPDLDWGSYEQYFGPGTRLTVT.

This clonotype was seen repeatedly, ten times or more. V gene TRBV7-2 combines with J gene TRBJ2-7, with D possibly called TRBD1 or TRBD2 (5 bases each). The V and J ends lost 3 bases and 10 bases respectively, with 13 bases between them. Germline-derived CDR1 and CDR2 are SGHTA and FQGNSA. The CDR3 covers 12 residues. CDR3 protein: CASSFPRGGQYF. The CDR3 DNA reads as TGTGCCAGCAGCTTCCCGAGGGGCGGACAGTACTTC.

This clonotype was picked up many times. The gene calls are TRBV7-3 and TRBJ2-5; unclear D gene. The length of the CDR3 is 15 residues. In germline, CDR1 is SGHTA, CDR2 FQGTGA. Trimming removed 4 bases from V and 5 bases from J, with 17 bases in between. The CDR3 is CASSSHSKPGETQYF. CDR3 DNA sequence: TGTGCCAGCAGCTCCCACTCGAAGCCTGGGGAGACCCAGTACTTC.

There are many counts of this clonotype. The chain couples TRBV28 to TRBJ2-7; perhaps TRBD1 as D (6 bases). The CDR3 loop spans 15 amino acids. Trimming shortened V by 5 bases and J by 0 bases, and 14 bases separated the two germline ends. Germline loops: CDR1 MDHEN, CDR2 SYDVKM. The CDR3 spells CASSAPGTSSYEQYF. In DNA form, the CDR3 reads TGTGCCAGCAGTGCCCCCGGGACATCCTCCTACGAGCAGTACTTC.